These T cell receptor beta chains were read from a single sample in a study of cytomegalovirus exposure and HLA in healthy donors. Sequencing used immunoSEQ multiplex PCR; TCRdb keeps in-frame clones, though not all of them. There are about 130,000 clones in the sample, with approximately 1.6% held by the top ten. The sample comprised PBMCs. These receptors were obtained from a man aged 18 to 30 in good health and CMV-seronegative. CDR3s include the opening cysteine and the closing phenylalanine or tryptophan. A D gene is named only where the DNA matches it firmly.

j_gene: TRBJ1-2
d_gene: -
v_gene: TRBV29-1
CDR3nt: TGCAGCGTTGGGGAGACTAGCACCTTC
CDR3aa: CSVGETSTF

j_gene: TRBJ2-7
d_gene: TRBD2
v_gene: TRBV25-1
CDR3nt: TGTGCCAGCAGCGCTCCCGGGACTACCCACGAGCAGTACTTC
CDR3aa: CASSAPGTTHEQYF

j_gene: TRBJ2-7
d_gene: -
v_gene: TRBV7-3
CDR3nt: TGTGCCAGCAGCTTACAACAGGGTTGGATCTACGAGCAGTACTTC
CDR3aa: CASSLQQGWIYEQYF

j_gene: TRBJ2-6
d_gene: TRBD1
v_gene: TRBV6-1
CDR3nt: TGTGCCACACAGGACAGGCTCTCTGGGGCCAACGTCCTGACTTTC
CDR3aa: CATQDRLSGANVLTF

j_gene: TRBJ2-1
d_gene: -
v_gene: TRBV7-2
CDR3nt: TGTGCCAGCAGGACTCGTCAGGGCTATCATGAGCAGTTCTTC
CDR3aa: CASRTRQGYHEQFF

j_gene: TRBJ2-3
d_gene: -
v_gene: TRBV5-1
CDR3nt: TGCGCCAGCAGCTTGGCGGGAGATGTGCCAGATACGCAGTATTTT
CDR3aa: CASSLAGDVPDTQYF

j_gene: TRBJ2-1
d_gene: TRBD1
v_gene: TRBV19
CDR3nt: TGTGCCAGTAGTATAGAGCTATCAGGGGGCAATGAGCAGTTCTTC
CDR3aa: CASSIELSGGNEQFF

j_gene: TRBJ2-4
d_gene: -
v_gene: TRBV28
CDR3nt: TGTGCCAGCAGGGAGGGGGGGACCGAACCCAAAAACATTCAGTACTTC
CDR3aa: CASREGGTEPKNIQYF

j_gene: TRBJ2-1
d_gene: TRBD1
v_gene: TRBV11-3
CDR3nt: TGTGCCAGCAGCATCGAGGGACAGGGGAATGAGCAGTTCTTC
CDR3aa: CASSIEGQGNEQFF

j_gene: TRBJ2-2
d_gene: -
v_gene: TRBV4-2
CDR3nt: TGTGCCAGCAGCGCCCGGACAACCGGGGAGCTGTTTTTT
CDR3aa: CASSARTTGELFF

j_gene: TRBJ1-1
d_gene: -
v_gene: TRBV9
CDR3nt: TGTGCCAGCAGCCCGGATGCCAGGAGGGGCACTGAAGCTTTCTTT
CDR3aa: CASSPDARRGTEAFF